This T cell receptor (beta chain) is from a study of PD-1 blockade in classical Hodgkin lymphoma. Broader study findings: Significantly greater TCR diversity emerged by C4D1 in CD4+ cells but not CD8+ cells. The causes of the repertoire differences, possibly disease activity or prior therapy, remain undefined.

Produced via immunoSEQ multiplex PCR; TCRdb's table is partial and in-frame only. The sample lists about 6,000 clones; around 50% were seen once. This CDR3 has 13 amino acids. Trimming cost V 4 bases and J 8 bases; bases outside gene matches: 4. CDR1 is SGHNT and CDR2 is YENEEA in the germline V gene. All the patients suffered relapse after autologous stem cell transplantation, and brentuximab vedotin exposure differed. The CD8+ T cells came from thawed PBMCs through magnetic negative selection. Turning to this clone: Antigen specificity is unknown.

Sequences were derived from CD8+ T cells from blood, sampled at baseline. This clonotype originated in a human donor with classical Hodgkin lymphoma. V gene TRBV11-3 combines with J gene TRBJ2-1, with 8 bases aligning to TRBD2. The CDR3 is CASSSTSGYEQFF. For the CDR3, the DNA is TGTGCCAGCAGCTCAACTAGCGGCTATGAGCAGTTCTTC. Complete variable domain (other parts from reference TRBV11-3 and TRBJ2-1): EAGVVQSPRYKIIEKKQPVAFWCNPISGHNTLYWYLQNLGQGPELLIRYENEEAVDDSQLPKDRFSAERLKGVDSTLKIQPAELGDSAVYLCASSSTSGYEQFFGPGTRLTVL.